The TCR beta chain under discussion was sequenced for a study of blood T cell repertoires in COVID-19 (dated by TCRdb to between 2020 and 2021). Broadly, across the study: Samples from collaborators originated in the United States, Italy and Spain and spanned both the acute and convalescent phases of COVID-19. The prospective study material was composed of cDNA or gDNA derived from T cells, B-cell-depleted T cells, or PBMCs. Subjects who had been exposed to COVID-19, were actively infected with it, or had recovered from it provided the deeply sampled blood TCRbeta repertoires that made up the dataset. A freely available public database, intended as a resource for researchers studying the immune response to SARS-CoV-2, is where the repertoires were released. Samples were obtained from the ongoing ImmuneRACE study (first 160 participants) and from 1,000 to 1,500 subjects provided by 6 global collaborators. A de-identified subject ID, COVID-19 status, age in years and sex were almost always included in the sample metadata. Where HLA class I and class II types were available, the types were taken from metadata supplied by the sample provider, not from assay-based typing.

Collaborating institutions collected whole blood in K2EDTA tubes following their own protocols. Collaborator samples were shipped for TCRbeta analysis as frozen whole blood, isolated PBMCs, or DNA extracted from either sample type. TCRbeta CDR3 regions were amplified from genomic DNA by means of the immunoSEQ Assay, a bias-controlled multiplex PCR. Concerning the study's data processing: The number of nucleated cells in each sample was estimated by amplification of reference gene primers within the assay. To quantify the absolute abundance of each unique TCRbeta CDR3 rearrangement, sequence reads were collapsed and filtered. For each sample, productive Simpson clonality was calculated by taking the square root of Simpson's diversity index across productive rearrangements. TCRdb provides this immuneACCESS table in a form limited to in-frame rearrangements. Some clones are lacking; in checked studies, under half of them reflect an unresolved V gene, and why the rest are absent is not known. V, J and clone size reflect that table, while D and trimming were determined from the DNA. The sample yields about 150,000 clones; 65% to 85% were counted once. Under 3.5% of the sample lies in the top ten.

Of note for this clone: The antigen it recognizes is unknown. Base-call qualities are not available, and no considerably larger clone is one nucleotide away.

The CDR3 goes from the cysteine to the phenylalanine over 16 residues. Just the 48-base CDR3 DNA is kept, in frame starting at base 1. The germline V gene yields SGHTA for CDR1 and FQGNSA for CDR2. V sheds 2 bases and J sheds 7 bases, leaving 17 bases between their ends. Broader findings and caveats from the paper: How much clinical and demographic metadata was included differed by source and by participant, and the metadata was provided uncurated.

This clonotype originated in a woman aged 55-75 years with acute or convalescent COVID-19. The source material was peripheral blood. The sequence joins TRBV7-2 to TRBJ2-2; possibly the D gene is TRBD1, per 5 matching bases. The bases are TGTGCCAGCAGCTTACAACTGACAGCTTATGTCGGGGAGCTGTTTTTT. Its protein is CASSLQLTAYVGELFF.